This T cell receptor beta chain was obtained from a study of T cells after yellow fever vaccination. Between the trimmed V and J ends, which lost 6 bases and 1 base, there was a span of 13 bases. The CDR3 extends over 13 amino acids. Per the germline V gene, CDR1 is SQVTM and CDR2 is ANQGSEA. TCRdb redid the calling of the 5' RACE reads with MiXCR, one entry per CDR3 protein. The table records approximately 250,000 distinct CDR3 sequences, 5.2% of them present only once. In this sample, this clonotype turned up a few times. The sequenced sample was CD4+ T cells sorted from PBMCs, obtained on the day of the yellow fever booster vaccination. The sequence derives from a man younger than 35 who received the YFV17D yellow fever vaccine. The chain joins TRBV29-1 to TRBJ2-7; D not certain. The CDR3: CSVARSSSYEQYF. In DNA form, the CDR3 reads TGCAGCGTCGCGCGGAGTAGTTCCTACGAGCAGTACTTC.